A single sample gave rise to the 26 T cell receptor beta chains below, sequenced in a study of T-cell memory formation after mild COVID-19. TCRdb itself ran the 5' RACE reads through MiXCR, one entry per CDR3 protein. The sample carries 150,000 or so distinct CDR3 sequences, around 10% recorded once. The sample consisted of PBMCs or a T cell subset sorted from them (not recorded which). Every receptor here comes from a man between 18 and 29 years old who had mild COVID-19 (a few samples of this study predate the infection). Cell type and time point are not known.

This clonotype was counted a few times. The rearrangement links TRBV5-1 to TRBJ1-6; D is possibly TRBD1 (6 bases). The V gene lost 4 bases and the J gene lost 8 bases, with 19 bases spanning the gap. CDR1 is SGHRS, CDR2 YFSETQ, per germline. CDR3 length: 16 amino acids. CDR3 residues: CASSTIGTTKDSPLHF. DNA for the CDR3: TGCGCCAGCAGCACAATCGGGACAACTAAGGATTCACCCCTCCACTTT. Variable domain in full (rest from reference TRBV5-1 and TRBJ1-6): KAGVTQTPRYLIKTRGQQVTLSCSPISGHRSVSWYQQTPGQGLQFLFEYFSETQRNKGNFPGRFSGRQFSNSRSEMNVSTLELGDSALYLCASSTIGTTKDSPLHFGNGTRLTVT.

The chain carries TRBV6-5 and TRBJ1-1; D is unclear. This CDR3 has 13 amino acids. V shed 6 bases and J shed 10 bases, with 18 bases lying between them. Germline CDR1 MNHEY, CDR2 SVGAGI. CDR3 nucleotide sequence: TGTGCCAGCAGCCGCATCCCCTTCGTGGTAGCTTTCTTT. Its protein product is CASSRIPFVVAFF.

The chain recombines TRBV6-5 with TRBJ1-2; no clear D. Trimming stripped 5 bases from V and 4 bases from J, with 11 bases between. The CDR3 is made up of 13 amino acids. CDR1 and CDR2 (germline): MNHEY, SVGAGI. The CDR3 sequence: CASSAAQTYGYTF. The CDR3 DNA reads TGTGCCAGCAGTGCCGCTCAGACCTATGGCTACACCTTC.

This clonotype has a handful of counts. This rearrangement joins TRBV28 to TRBJ2-2; TRBD1 is a possible D gene (6 bases). Trimming cost V 6 bases and J 2 bases, with 13 bases left between them. CDR3 size: 15 residues. Germline loops: CDR1 MDHEN, CDR2 SYDVKM. CDR3 in amino acids: CASRERQVNTGELFF. The CDR3 bases are TGTGCCAGCAGGGAAAGACAGGTCAACACCGGGGAGCTGTTTTTT. Based on the CDR3 plus reference TRBV28 and TRBJ2-2, the full variable domain is DVKVTQSSRYLVKRTGEKVFLECVQDMDHENMFWYRQDPGLGLRLIYFSYDVKMKEKGDIPEGYSVSREKKERFSLILESASTNQTSMYLCASRERQVNTGELFFGEGSRLTVL.

J is TRBJ1-5 and V is TRBV6-5; D gene ambiguous. The ends were cut back, 2 bases at V and 6 bases at J, with 11 bases in the middle. The CDR3 has 14 residues. Germline-derived CDR1 and CDR2 are MNHEY and SVGAGI. The CDR3 region is CASSYTERGQPQHF. The CDR3 nucleotides are TGTGCCAGCAGTTACACAGAGCGCGGTCAGCCCCAGCATTTT.

This clonotype has only a few counts. The chain uses TRBV21-1 and TRBJ2-3; the table's D call, TRBD1, has no DNA check behind it. TRBV21-1 is a recognized pseudogene. The CDR3 consists of 15 residues. The CDR3 sequence is CASSKEPGGADTQYF. The CDR3 DNA reads TGTGCCAGCAGCAAAGAACCAGGGGGTGCAGATACGCAGTATTTT.

This chain uses TRBV20-1 with TRBJ2-3, with D unclear. Trimming took 5 bases from V and 0 from J, leaving 12 bases between them. The CDR3 is 14 amino acids. In germline, CDR1 is DFQATT, CDR2 SNEGSKA (reference sequence). Here the CDR3 reads CSADEERSTDTQYF. CDR3 in DNA: TGCAGTGCTGACGAAGAACGTAGCACAGATACGCAGTATTTT.

This clonotype came up a few times. This chain links TRBV7-3 with TRBJ1-5, with D perhaps matching TRBD1 (5 bases). V was pared by 2 bases and J by 5 bases, with 7 bases between. The CDR3 has 13 residues. Looked up from germline, CDR1 is SGHTA and CDR2 is FQGTGA. The CDR3 sequence: CASSLDRDQPQHF. Written as DNA, the CDR3 is TGTGCCAGCAGCTTAGACAGAGATCAGCCCCAGCATTTT.

This clonotype appeared a few times. This rearrangement joins TRBV12-3 or TRBV12-4 to TRBJ2-7; 9 bases are shared with TRBD1. This CDR3 is 16 amino acids long. J was trimmed by 1 base and V by 5 bases; bases with no gene match: 9. CDR3 nucleotides: TGTGCCAGCAGTCCCACCCCGGGACAGGGATCCTACGAGCAGTACTTC. Encoded protein: CASSPTPGQGSYEQYF.

This clonotype came up many times. V is TRBV5-1 and J is TRBJ2-7; possible D gene TRBD2, 5 bases. V lost 0 bases and J 2 bases, leaving 9 bases between the germline ends. The CDR3 has 14 residues. In germline, CDR1 is SGHRS, CDR2 YFSETQ. CDR3 residues: CASSLAAGTYEQYF. CDR3 coding DNA: TGCGCCAGCAGCTTGGCCGCGGGTACCTACGAGCAGTACTTC.

The chain couples TRBV20-1 to TRBJ1-5; D is perhaps TRBD1 (5 bases). CDR1 is DFQATT and CDR2 is SNEGSKA in the germline V gene (reference sequence). This CDR3 is 12 amino acids long. Between the trimmed V and J ends, which lost 6 bases and 4 bases, there was a span of 10 bases. CDR3 sequence reads: CSACQGNQPQHF. DNA for the CDR3: TGCAGTGCCTGCCAGGGTAATCAGCCCCAGCATTTT.

This chain uses TRBV2 with TRBJ1-4; no reliable D call. Germline V gene data show CDR1 as SNHLY and CDR2 as FYNNEI. The CDR3 runs to 15 residues. V was clipped by 3 bases and J by 8 bases, with 16 bases between them. The CDR3: CASSEGRPIGEKLFF. CDR3 nucleotide sequence: TGTGCCAGCAGTGAGGGCAGACCAATTGGGGAAAAACTGTTTTTT.

The rearrangement uses TRBV6-5 and TRBJ2-5; 8 nucleotides agree with TRBD2. This CDR3 spans 14 amino acids. CDR1 is MNHEY, CDR2 SVGAGI, per germline. Germline trimming cut 9 bases from V and 9 bases from J; bases unmatched to any gene: 15. Here the CDR3 DNA reads TGTGCCAGTCGGGGGCTAGCGGGTCCCGGAGCCCAGTACTTC. This encodes CASRGLAGPGAQYF.

This clonotype showed up just a few times. This rearrangement joins TRBV7-9 to TRBJ1-1; D is perhaps TRBD1 (6 bases). The CDR3 has 13 residues. Germline assignment: CDR1 SEHNR and CDR2 FQNEAQ (reference sequence). The V gene lost 4 bases and the J gene lost 2 bases, with 8 bases spanning the gap. In nucleotides, the CDR3 is TGTGCCAGCAGCTCTGGGACAAACACTGAAGCTTTCTTT. As protein: CASSSGTNTEAFF.

The J gene is TRBJ2-5, the V gene TRBV7-9, with TRBD2 matching 13 bases. The germline V gene has CDR1 SEHNR and CDR2 FQNEAQ (reference sequence). Losses at the gene ends were 5 bases for V and 3 bases for J; bases not matched to a gene: 6. This CDR3 has 16 amino acids. The CDR3 sequence: CASSGGTSGTKETQYF. CDR3 nucleotide sequence: TGTGCCAGCAGCGGGGGGACTAGCGGGACCAAAGAGACCCAGTACTTC.

This clonotype was counted between two and nine times. The genes are TRBV14 and TRBJ2-1; D is undetermined. This CDR3 is built from 14 residues. Between the trimmed V and J ends, which lost 4 bases and 2 bases, there was a span of 9 bases. Germline V gene sequence: CDR1 SGHDN, CDR2 FVKESK. DNA of the CDR3: TGTGCCAGCAGCCCAACTCTTACCTACAATGAGCAGTTCTTC. Translated, it gives CASSPTLTYNEQFF.

The sample holds many counts of this clonotype. The chain uses TRBV7-2 and TRBJ1-3; 8 bases fit TRBD1. Germline V lookup: CDR1 SGHTA, CDR2 FQGNSA. V trimming: 5 bases; J trimming: 4 bases; junction bases outside the gene matches: 4. The CDR3 extends over 14 amino acids. The CDR3 DNA follows: TGTGCCAGCAGCCCGACAGGGGCAGGAAACACCATATATTTT. It specifies CASSPTGAGNTIYF. The full variable domain, in which reference TRBV7-2 and TRBJ1-3 provide the parts outside the CDR3, is GAGVSQSPSNKVTEKGKDVELRCDPISGHTALYWYRQSLGQGLEFLIYFQGNSAPDKSGLPSDRFSAERTGGSVSTLTIQRTQQEDSAVYLCASSPTGAGNTIYFGEGSWLTVV.

This chain uses TRBV7-8 with TRBJ1-2, with no clear D. This CDR3 is built from 14 residues. Trimming removed 2 bases at V and 0 bases at J, with 7 bases between. Germline CDR1 SGHVS, CDR2 FQNEAQ. CDR3: CASSLRESNYGYTF. Here the CDR3 DNA reads TGTGCCAGCAGCTTACGAGAATCTAACTATGGCTACACCTTC.

This clonotype was counted a few times. The chain's CDR3 is CASSYSRGSEQYV. CDR3 coding DNA: TGTGCCAGCAGTTACTCAAGGGGATCCGAGCAGTACGTC. This chain uses TRBV6-5 with TRBJ2-7, with D possibly matching TRBD1 (5 bases). The V and J ends lost 0 bases and 6 bases respectively, with 9 bases between them. Germline V gene sequence: CDR1 MNHEY, CDR2 SVGAGI. This CDR3 has 13 amino acids.

This sequence joins TRBV3-1 and TRBJ2-1, with D possibly TRBD1 on 5 matching bases. Germline V gene lookup returns CDR1 LGHDT and CDR2 YNNKEL (reference sequence). The germline V and J ends were trimmed by 5 bases and 6 bases, with 11 bases remaining between them. The CDR3 extends over 13 amino acids. In DNA, the CDR3 is TGTGCCAGCAGCTACGACAGACGCAATGAGCAGTTCTTC. Amino acid sequence: CASSYDRRNEQFF.

As to this clonotype: The junction shows a germline mismatch at one end, possibly a read error. The chain links TRBV2 to TRBJ2-3; D is unresolved. Germline CDR1 is SNHLY and CDR2 is FYNNEI. The CDR3 has 11 residues. The CDR3 is CDSLSTDTQYF. As DNA, the CDR3 is TGTGACAGCCTTAGCACAGATACGCAGTATTTT. The full variable domain, rest sourced from reference TRBV2 and TRBJ2-3, is EPEVTQTPSHQVTQMGQEVILRCVPISNHLYFYWYRQILGQKVEFLVSFYNNEISEKSEIFDDQFSVERPDGSNFTLKIRSTKLEDSAMYFCDSLSTDTQYFGPGTRLTVL.

This clonotype was observed a few times. This sequence joins TRBV12-3 or TRBV12-4 and TRBJ1-5, with D tentatively TRBD1 (5 bases). V gave up 6 bases and J gave up 12 bases, with 18 bases separating them. The CDR3 is 13 amino acids. The CDR3 reads CASSLAGTADQHF. CDR3 coding DNA: TGTGCCAGCAGCCTGGCAGGGACTGCGGACCAGCATTTT.

Only a few counts were recorded for this clonotype. V gene TRBV25-1 combines with J gene TRBJ1-2; weak D call: TRBD1 (6 bases). Trimming pared 3 bases from V and 8 bases from J, leaving 13 bases between. The CDR3 totals 13 residues. CDR1 MGHDK and CDR2 SYGVNS come from the germline V gene. CDR3 nucleotides: TGTGCCAGCAGTGACCCGAACAGGGCCGGCTACACCTTC. Translating gives CASSDPNRAGYTF.

This clonotype was found a few times. The CDR3 DNA sequence: TGCGCCAGCAGCTTGATGGGGGAGCGGACTGAAGCTTTCTTT. Translated, it gives CASSLMGERTEAFF. This chain joins TRBV5-1 and TRBJ1-1; maybe TRBD1 (5 bases). The CDR3 has 14 residues. Trimming shortened V by 1 base and J by 5 bases, and 12 bases separated the two germline ends. The germline V gene has CDR1 SGHRS and CDR2 YFSETQ.

The V call is TRBV6-6, the J call TRBJ2-7, with D tentatively TRBD1 or TRBD2 (5 bases each). Germline values: CDR1 MNHNY, CDR2 SVGAGI (reference sequence). CDR3 length: 14 amino acids. V lost 2 bases to trimming and J lost 2 bases, with 10 bases between them. CDR3 residues: CASSYGGTPYEQYF. In nucleotides, the CDR3 is TGTGCCAGCAGTTACGGGGGAACCCCCTACGAGCAGTACTTC.

This clonotype was counted many times. V is TRBV5-1 and J is TRBJ2-5, with D possibly called TRBD1 or TRBD2 (6 bases each). Germline CDR1 is SGHRS and CDR2 is YFSETQ. This CDR3 is 14 amino acids long. Trimming left V 2 bases short and J 4 bases short, with 12 bases between. The CDR3 sequence is CASSFFGGRETQYF. DNA for the CDR3: TGCGCCAGCAGCTTTTTCGGGGGCCGAGAGACCCAGTACTTC.